Sequencing of this T cell receptor (beta chain) was carried out in a study of PD-1 blockade in classical Hodgkin lymphoma. This table comes from immunoSEQ multiplex PCR, and its TCRdb copy is limited to in-frame clones, with some not included. This repertoire shows approximately 100,000 clones, roughly 90% found once; its top ten account for around 6.6%. Every patient was affected by relapse after autologous stem cell transplantation, while exposure to brentuximab vedotin was not uniform. Study outcomes and limitations: Whoever responded completely had baseline diversity much like that seen in newly diagnosed patients. Significant TCR diversity gains by C4D1 occurred in CD4+ but not CD8+ cells. Newly diagnosed patients were reported to start with lower TCR diversity than healthy donors.

Concerning this clone itself: The antigen is undetermined.

Trimming removed 6 bases at V and 0 bases at J, with 12 bases between. This CDR3 region has 15 residues. CDR1 and CDR2 from the germline V gene are MNHNS and SASEGT. The receptor was derived from a human donor with classical Hodgkin lymphoma. The chain couples TRBV6-1 to TRBJ1-5, with D hard to call. This specimen consisted of peripheral blood mononuclear cells (PBMCs), obtained before the second cycle of nivolumab. CDR3 in amino acids: CASRPSADSNQPQHF. CDR3 sequence (DNA): TGTGCCAGCAGACCCTCAGCTGATAGCAATCAGCCCCAGCATTTT.